The 6 T cell receptor beta chains below come from one sample, sequenced in a study of CD8 T cells in ankylosing spondylitis. One entry per CDR3 protein, called by TCRdb with MiXCR from the 5' RACE reads. Of about 42,000 distinct CDR3 sequences detected, 3% to 4% appear once; the ten largest clones hold over 3%. The specimen was blood, either unsorted or a sorted T cell fraction (not recorded which). The receptors were sampled from a female donor with ankylosing spondylitis or in good health (not recorded which).

This clonotype showed up many times. The rearrangement uses TRBV9 and TRBJ2-7; TRBD1 agrees at 8 bases. CDR1 and CDR2 from the germline V gene are SGDLS and YYNGEE. Trimming removed 0 bases from V and 3 bases from J; junction bases left unmatched: 2. The CDR3 sequence is 14 residues long. For the CDR3, the DNA is TGTGCCAGCAGCGTAGGGGGACAGGACTACGAGCAGTACTTC. This sequence encodes CASSVGGQDYEQYF.

At least ten counts were recorded for this clonotype. This chain uses TRBV9 with TRBJ1-6; TRBD1 matches 7 bases. Trimming removed 4 bases from V and 9 bases from J; junction bases left unmatched: 10. The CDR3 totals 15 residues. Germline V gene sequence: CDR1 SGDLS, CDR2 YYNGEE. The CDR3 region has the DNA TGTGCCAGCAGCCCTACCGGACAGGCCCTTTCACCCCTCCACTTT. The encoded protein is CASSPTGQALSPLHF. The full variable domain, in which reference TRBV9 and TRBJ1-6 provide the parts outside the CDR3, is DSGVTQTPKHLITATGQRVTLRCSPRSGDLSVYWYQQSLDQGLQFLIQYYNGEERAKGNILERFSAQQFPDLHSELNLSSLELGDSALYFCASSPTGQALSPLHFGNGTRLTVT.

The table lists this clonotype with many counts. The chain joins TRBV9 to TRBJ2-7; D possibly matches TRBD1 or TRBD2 (5 bases each). Germline-derived CDR1 and CDR2 are SGDLS and YYNGEE. Trimming shortened V by 3 bases and J by 0 bases, and 13 bases separated the two germline ends. The CDR3 length is 15 residues. In nucleotides, the CDR3 is TGTGCCAGCAGCGGGGGGACGGGCAGCTCCTACGAGCAGTACTTC. Its protein product is CASSGGTGSSYEQYF.

This chain joins TRBV9 and TRBJ2-3; a possible D gene is TRBD2 (5 bases). CDR1 and CDR2 from the germline V gene are SGDLS and YYNGEE. CDR3 length: 14 amino acids. Trimming cost V 0 bases and J 4 bases, with 9 bases left between them. The CDR3 reads CASSVEVEADTQYF. The CDR3 DNA sequence: TGTGCCAGCAGCGTAGAGGTGGAGGCAGATACGCAGTATTTT.

This clonotype came up many times. Written as DNA, the CDR3 is TGTGCCAGCAGCGTAGGGGGGGACCGCCCCTACGAGCAGTACTTC. The encoded protein is CASSVGGDRPYEQYF. The chain couples TRBV9 to TRBJ2-7; D might be TRBD2 (6 bases). This CDR3 is 15 amino acids long. Germline-derived CDR1 and CDR2 are SGDLS and YYNGEE. V was shortened by 0 bases and J by 2 bases, with 12 bases between the two germline ends.

This clonotype was observed many times. The V call is TRBV9, the J call TRBJ2-1; TRBD1 matches at 7 bases. V shed 3 bases and J 5 bases; nucleotides not matched to a gene: 8. CDR1 is SGDLS, CDR2 YYNGEE, per germline. The CDR3 runs 15 residues. The CDR3 DNA follows: TGTGCCAGCAGCGAAACGACAGGGCTGAACAATGAGCAGTTCTTC. It is translated as CASSETTGLNNEQFF.